The rows below give T cell receptor beta chains drawn from one sample of a study of blood T cells in healthy people across ages. TCRdb reprocessed the 5' RACE reads with MiXCR, giving one entry per CDR3 protein. The sample carries 1.5 million to 1.8 million distinct CDR3 sequences, 35% to 45% recorded once. The sequenced sample was blood. The receptors come from a woman aged 18-29 years in good health. Each CDR3 is given with its conserved first and last residue. The order of the fields is D gene, J gene, V gene, clone size, CDR3 DNA, CDR3 protein. A D gene is named only where the DNA matches it firmly. Expanded clones get a size class; other rows say once, few or many, or leave the size out.

D: TRBD1
J: TRBJ2-1
V: TRBV4-1
size: few
DNA: TGCGCCAGCAGCCAAACTCTACAGGGGATATCCTACAATGAGCAGTTCTTC
CDR3: CASSQTLQGISYNEQFF

D: NA
J: TRBJ2-6
V: TRBV6-2/TRBV6-3
size: NA
DNA: TGTGCCAGCAGACAGGGTCCCAACGTCCTGACTTTC
CDR3: CASRQGPNVLTF

D: TRBD2
J: TRBJ2-1
V: TRBV5-1
size: NA
DNA: TGCGCCGGCAGCAGCGGAATAGCGGGAACTGAGCAGTTCTTC
CDR3: CAGSSGIAGTEQFF

D: NA
J: TRBJ1-3
V: TRBV13
size: once
DNA: TGTGCCAGCAGCTCCCAACGGATCTCTGGAAACACCATATATTTT
CDR3: CASSSQRISGNTIYF

D: NA
J: TRBJ2-4
V: TRBV20-1
size: few
DNA: TGCAGTGCCCCCCGACACCGACTGGCCAAAAACATTCAGTACTTC
CDR3: CSAPRHRLAKNIQYF

D: NA
J: TRBJ2-7
V: TRBV7-2
size: few
DNA: TGTGCCAGCAGCCTCCGGACGATGGACTACGAGCAGTACTTC
CDR3: CASSLRTMDYEQYF

D: TRBD1
J: TRBJ1-2
V: TRBV7-2
size: NA
DNA: TGTGCCAGCAGCTTCTTCGACAGGGTCTATGGCTACACCTTC
CDR3: CASSFFDRVYGYTF

D: TRBD1
J: TRBJ2-3
V: TRBV25-1
size: few
DNA: TGTGCCAGCAGGTGGACAGGGGGCAGTGCAGATACGCAGTATTTT
CDR3: CASRWTGGSADTQYF

D: NA
J: TRBJ1-2
V: TRBV7-2
size: many
DNA: TGTGCCAGCAGCTCGTTGGGACACCTCAACTATGGCTACACCTTC
CDR3: CASSSLGHLNYGYTF

D: TRBD1
J: TRBJ2-3
V: TRBV20-1
size: few
DNA: TGCAGTGCTCCGAGACAGGGGGCAGATACGCAGTATTTT
CDR3: CSAPRQGADTQYF

D: NA
J: TRBJ2-5
V: TRBV27
size: NA
DNA: TGTGCCAGCAGTTTGTCGACACACCAAGAGACCCAGTACTTC
CDR3: CASSLSTHQETQYF

D: NA
J: TRBJ1-5
V: TRBV24-1
size: NA
DNA: TGTGCCACCAGTGAAAGGGGTCCCAGAATGCCCCAGCATTTT
CDR3: CATSERGPRMPQHF

D: NA
J: TRBJ2-7
V: TRBV13
size: NA
DNA: TGTGCCAGCAGTCCGGACGCGGGGGAGCAGTACTTC
CDR3: CASSPDAGEQYF

D: NA
J: TRBJ2-1
V: TRBV15
size: NA
DNA: TGTGCCACCAGCAGCGGGACTCTTAATGAGCAGTTCTTC
CDR3: CATSSGTLNEQFF

D: NA
J: TRBJ2-5
V: TRBV9
size: many
DNA: TGTGCCAGCAGCGTAGTAGGAGCGGTCCAAGAGACCCAGTACTTC
CDR3: CASSVVGAVQETQYF

D: NA
J: TRBJ2-3
V: TRBV7-9
size: once
DNA: TGTGCCAGCAGGGAAACTAGTCCCGATACGCAGTATTTT
CDR3: CASRETSPDTQYF

D: NA
J: TRBJ1-1
V: TRBV6-2/TRBV6-3
size: few
DNA: TGTGCCAGCAGAACAGGGTGGTACGTTGAAGCTTTCTTT
CDR3: CASRTGWYVEAFF

D: NA
J: TRBJ2-7
V: TRBV15
size: NA
DNA: TGTGCCACCAGCAGAGATAAAGGGAACTACGAGCAGTACTTC
CDR3: CATSRDKGNYEQYF

D: NA
J: TRBJ2-5
V: TRBV28
size: NA
DNA: TGTGCCAGCAGTTTAAGGAGGATTGAGCAGTACTTC
CDR3: CASSLRRIEQYF

D: NA
J: TRBJ2-7
V: TRBV6-2/TRBV6-3
size: NA
DNA: TGTGCCAGCAGTTACCCGAGGGGACCCTACAATGGGCAGTACTTC
CDR3: CASSYPRGPYNGQYF

D: NA
J: TRBJ2-6
V: TRBV6-2/TRBV6-3
size: NA
DNA: TGTGCCAGCAGTCTGTACAGGGCCGGGGCCAACGTCCTGACTTTC
CDR3: CASSLYRAGANVLTF

D: TRBD1
J: TRBJ2-5
V: TRBV11-2
size: NA
DNA: TGTGCCAGCAGTCGGTTCGACAGGGTTGGCGAGACCCAGTACTTC
CDR3: CASSRFDRVGETQYF

D: NA
J: TRBJ2-3
V: TRBV28
size: NA
DNA: TGTGCCGGGGCAGGGTTTCGGGACACAGATACGCAGTATTTT
CDR3: CAGAGFRDTDTQYF

D: NA
J: TRBJ1-4
V: TRBV10-3
size: NA
DNA: TGTGCTTCCTCGGGGGAGGCCTTTGGAAAACTGTTTTTT
CDR3: CASSGEAFGKLFF

D: NA
J: TRBJ1-4
V: TRBV6-6
size: NA
DNA: TGTGCCAGCAGTTACTCGGGACTGAGGGAAAAACTGTTTTTT
CDR3: CASSYSGLREKLFF

D: NA
J: TRBJ2-1
V: TRBV28
size: NA
DNA: TGTGCCAGCAGTGTGTGGGGGGACAATGAGCAGTTCTTC
CDR3: CASSVWGDNEQFF

D: NA
J: TRBJ2-7
V: TRBV28
size: NA
DNA: TGTGCCAGCAGTTCATACTGGAGTTCCTACGAGCAGTACTTC
CDR3: CASSSYWSSYEQYF

D: NA
J: TRBJ1-5
V: TRBV12-3/TRBV12-4
size: NA
DNA: TGTGCCAGCAGTTTAGGTGGGGGGCGCTCCGGCAGTCAGCCCCAGCATTTT
CDR3: CASSLGGGRSGSQPQHF

D: TRBD2
J: TRBJ2-3
V: TRBV20-1
size: once
DNA: TGCAGTGCTCGGGAGGTAGCGGGGGCCGGTCCGCAGTATTTT
CDR3: CSAREVAGAGPQYF

D: NA
J: TRBJ1-2
V: TRBV15
size: few
DNA: TGTGCCACCAGCAGTACCGGATATGGCTACACCTTC
CDR3: CATSSTGYGYTF

D: NA
J: TRBJ2-2
V: TRBV10-3
size: NA
DNA: TGTGCCATCTCGGCGGGGAACACCGGGGAGCTGTTTTTT
CDR3: CAISAGNTGELFF

D: NA
J: TRBJ2-3
V: TRBV20-1
size: few
DNA: TGCAGTGCTAGAGAAAACCATCCAGGGCCCACAGATACGCAGTATTTT
CDR3: CSARENHPGPTDTQYF

D: NA
J: TRBJ2-4
V: TRBV3-1
size: few
DNA: TGTGCCAGCAGCCAAGGTCTCCCGCCCTTAAACATTCAGTACTTC
CDR3: CASSQGLPPLNIQYF

D: NA
J: TRBJ2-3
V: TRBV29-1
size: few
DNA: TGCAGCGTTGTTAGTCATACCCCCGCAGATACGCAGTATTTT
CDR3: CSVVSHTPADTQYF

D: NA
J: TRBJ1-1
V: TRBV29-1
size: few
DNA: TGCAGCGTTGAGCAGAGTACTTCTGAAGCTTTCTTT
CDR3: CSVEQSTSEAFF

D: NA
J: TRBJ2-5
V: TRBV27
size: NA
DNA: TGTGCCAGCAGTGTCTTTAATGGGAATGAGCAGTACTTC
CDR3: CASSVFNGNEQYF

D: TRBD1
J: TRBJ2-7
V: TRBV20-1
size: once
DNA: TGCAGTGCTAGAGACCCGACAGGGTTCGAGCAGTACTTC
CDR3: CSARDPTGFEQYF

D: TRBD2
J: TRBJ2-3
V: TRBV12-3/TRBV12-4
size: NA
DNA: TGTGCCAGCAGTTCCCGTTCGGGGGAGGGCCGAAGTATAACAGATACGCAGTATTTT
CDR3: CASSSRSGEGRSITDTQYF

D: NA
J: TRBJ2-7
V: TRBV6-1
size: NA
DNA: TGTGCCAGCAGTGAACCTCACCTTATCTACGAGCAGTACTTC
CDR3: CASSEPHLIYEQYF

D: NA
J: TRBJ1-5
V: TRBV7-9
size: few
DNA: TGTGCCAGCAGCTTAGAGGGGACATTCAATCAGCCCCAGCATTTT
CDR3: CASSLEGTFNQPQHF

D: TRBD2
J: TRBJ2-5
V: TRBV4-1
size: NA
DNA: TGCGCCAGCAGCCAAGGGCGGGGCGGGGGTCAAGAGACCCAGTACTTC
CDR3: CASSQGRGGGQETQYF

D: NA
J: TRBJ2-5
V: TRBV7-3
size: once
DNA: TGTGCCAGCAGCCTCACAGGAGAAGAAGAGACCCAGTACTTC
CDR3: CASSLTGEEETQYF